The present entry profiles one T cell receptor (beta chain) with its context. Its antigen is currently unknown. These data come from a study of long-term antiretroviral therapy in people with HIV. Study results and caveats: Comparison with controls showed narrower CDR3 length ranges in HIV repertoires.

This was the immunoSEQ v3.0 assay at survey level. The protocol was immunoSEQ multiplex PCR, while the TCRdb copy is restricted to in-frame clones and leaves out a portion. The data contain around 16,000 clones, around 75% of them singletons. A minimum of one pre-ART and two post-ART PBMC samples existed for each donor. CDR1 is MGHRA, CDR2 YSYEKL, per germline. The V gene lost 3 bases and the J gene lost 2 bases, with 13 bases spanning the gap. This CDR3 contains 16 residues. The chain combines TRBV4-1 with TRBJ2-2; TRBD2 is a possible D gene (5 bases). This receptor was taken from a woman aged 45-59 years with HIV. This specimen was unsorted PBMCs, taken 1.5 years before starting antiretroviral therapy. As DNA, the CDR3 is TGCGCCAGCAGCCATAGCGCCCCGCTTAACACCGGGGAGCTGTTTTTT. Translation: CASSHSAPLNTGELFF.